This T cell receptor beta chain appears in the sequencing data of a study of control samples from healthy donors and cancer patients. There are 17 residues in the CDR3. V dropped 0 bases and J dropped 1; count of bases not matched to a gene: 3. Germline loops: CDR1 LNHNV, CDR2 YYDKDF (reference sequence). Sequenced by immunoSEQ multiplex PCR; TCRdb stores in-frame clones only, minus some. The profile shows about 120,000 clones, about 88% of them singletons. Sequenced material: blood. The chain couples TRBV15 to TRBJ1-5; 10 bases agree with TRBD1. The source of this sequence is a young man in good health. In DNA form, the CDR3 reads TGTGCCACCAGCAGAGAAAAGACAGGGGGCAGCAATCAGCCCCAGCATTTT. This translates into CATSREKTGGSNQPQHF.